This T cell receptor (beta chain) was sequenced during a study of CD8 T cells in Susac syndrome. TCR beta sequences were obtained from blood CD8+ and CD4+ T cells. Bulk CD8+ and CD4+ cells came from magnetic negative isolation; CD8+ TEMRA by FACS. Reverse transcription used roughly 0.5 to 1 ug RNA and random hexamers. immunoSEQ multiplex PCR amplified TCR beta CDR3 across 54 Vbeta, 13 Jbeta. TCRdb called the immunoSEQ multiplex PCR reads again in MiXCR, with one record for every CDR3 protein. The sample carries fewer than 80,000 distinct CDR3 sequences, approximately 94% recorded once. The clonotype comes from a human donor with multiple sclerosis. Sequencing used CD8+ T cells from PBMCs.

CDR3 in amino acids: CATREQGTNTGELFF. The CDR3 DNA is TGTGCCACCAGAGAACAGGGGACGAACACCGGGGAGCTGTTTTTT. The J gene is TRBJ2-2, the V gene TRBV15; 7 nucleotides line up with TRBD1. V shed 6 bases, J shed 0 bases, and the junction held 4 bases outside the gene matches. The CDR3 extends over 15 amino acids. Germline V lookup: CDR1 LNHNV, CDR2 YYDKDF (reference sequence).